The clone carrying this T cell receptor beta chain was detected only a few times. What it binds is not known. V dropped 0 bases and J dropped 1; count of bases not matched to a gene: 5. The CDR3 is made up of 16 amino acids. Germline CDR1 reads SGHRS; CDR2 reads YFSETQ. These data are taken from a study of T-cell memory formation after mild COVID-19. For the study at large: Clusters were largely donor specific.

Regarding the study as a whole: Contracting CD4+ clones lay largely in CM and EM, with CD8+ ones residing in EMRA.

TCRdb re-analysed the 5' RACE reads in MiXCR, keeping a single row per CDR3 protein. The table has approximately 480,000 distinct CDR3 sequences, around a sixth seen once. The chain combines TRBV5-1 with TRBJ1-1; 8 nucleotides line up with TRBD1. This receptor was taken from an adult woman who had mild COVID-19 (a few samples of this study predate the infection). Cell type and time point are not known. Sequencing was carried out using PBMCs or a T cell subset sorted from them (not recorded which). CDR3 nucleotides: TGCGCCAGCAGCTTGGACGGACAGGGACCGAACACTGAAGCTTTCTTT. This codes for CASSLDGQGPNTEAFF. Together with reference TRBV5-1 and TRBJ1-1, the CDR3 gives the full variable domain: KAGVTQTPRYLIKTRGQQVTLSCSPISGHRSVSWYQQTPGQGLQFLFEYFSETQRNKGNFPGRFSGRQFSNSRSEMNVSTLELGDSALYLCASSLDGQGPNTEAFFGQGTRLTVV.